Listed below are T cell receptor beta chains from one sample, sequenced in a study of blood T cell repertoires in COVID-19. Clones were sequenced by immunoSEQ multiplex PCR, and TCRdb holds only the in-frame ones, with some missing. The sample has some 280,000 clones; approximately 89% are singletons. What was sequenced was peripheral blood. The source of these receptors is a woman in her fifties or sixties with acute or convalescent COVID-19. Both conserved end residues are part of each CDR3. Each record gives: J gene, D gene, CDR3 length, V gene, clone size, CDR3 DNA, CDR3 protein. A D gene is named only where the DNA matches it firmly. Size is stated for part of the rows, as once, few or many counts, or as a class when the clone is expanded.

j_call: TRBJ2-6; d_call: .; cdr3_length: 16; v_call: TRBV16; clone_size: once; cdr3_nt: TGTGCCAGCAGCCCCCTAGCGTTACCTGGGGCCAACGTCCTGACTTTC; cdr3_aa: CASSPLALPGANVLTF
j_call: TRBJ2-2; d_call: .; cdr3_length: 15; v_call: TRBV19; clone_size: .; cdr3_nt: TGTGCCAGTAGACCGGGTTCGACGAACACCGGGGAGCTGTTTTTT; cdr3_aa: CASRPGSTNTGELFF
j_call: TRBJ2-2; d_call: .; cdr3_length: 14; v_call: TRBV27; clone_size: .; cdr3_nt: TGTGCCAGCCCAGGGGCAGGGAGAGGCGGGGAGCTGTTTTTT; cdr3_aa: CASPGAGRGGELFF
j_call: TRBJ1-2; d_call: .; cdr3_length: 14; v_call: TRBV7-9; clone_size: .; cdr3_nt: TGTGCCAGCAGCTTAGGGACAGATTTCTATGGCTACACCTTC; cdr3_aa: CASSLGTDFYGYTF
j_call: TRBJ1-5; d_call: TRBD1; cdr3_length: 15; v_call: TRBV6-5; clone_size: .; cdr3_nt: TGTGCCAGCAAACGTACAGGGGATAGCAATCAGCCCCAGCATTTT; cdr3_aa: CASKRTGDSNQPQHF
j_call: TRBJ1-6; d_call: TRBD1; cdr3_length: 17; v_call: TRBV7-3; clone_size: .; cdr3_nt: TGTGCCAGCAGCCTAGGGACAGGGGGCCCCGCGCGTTCACCCCTCCACTTT; cdr3_aa: CASSLGTGGPARSPLHF
j_call: TRBJ2-6; d_call: .; cdr3_length: 16; v_call: TRBV20-1; clone_size: .; cdr3_nt: TGCAGTGCTAGTGACCCGACACCCTCTGGGGCCAACGTCCTGACTTTC; cdr3_aa: CSASDPTPSGANVLTF
j_call: TRBJ2-7; d_call: TRBD1; cdr3_length: 17; v_call: TRBV24-1; clone_size: .; cdr3_nt: TGTGCCACCAGTGATCGGGCCGGGACAGGGATAGAGGACGAGCAGTACTTC; cdr3_aa: CATSDRAGTGIEDEQYF
j_call: TRBJ2-5; d_call: .; cdr3_length: 16; v_call: TRBV18; clone_size: .; cdr3_nt: TGTGCCAGCTCACCACCGGGCCCCGCCCCTCAAGAGACCCAGTACTTC; cdr3_aa: CASSPPGPAPQETQYF
j_call: TRBJ2-7; d_call: .; cdr3_length: 14; v_call: TRBV12-1; clone_size: .; cdr3_nt: TGTGCCAGCAGCTGCCGGGACACCTCTAGTCAGCAGTACTTC; cdr3_aa: CASSCRDTSSQQYF
j_call: TRBJ2-2; d_call: TRBD2; cdr3_length: 19; v_call: TRBV15; clone_size: .; cdr3_nt: TGTGCCACCAGCAGAGGGCCGGCGCTGAGCGGGACGAACACCGGGGAGCTGTTTTTT; cdr3_aa: CATSRGPALSGTNTGELFF
j_call: TRBJ1-1; d_call: TRBD1; cdr3_length: 14; v_call: TRBV6-5; clone_size: .; cdr3_nt: TGTGCCAGCAAGGCGGACAGGGAGAACACTGAAGCTTTCTTT; cdr3_aa: CASKADRENTEAFF
j_call: TRBJ2-5; d_call: TRBD2; cdr3_length: 14; v_call: TRBV6-5; clone_size: .; cdr3_nt: TGTGCCAGCGGGCCGACTAGCTTCCAAGAGACCCAGTACTTC; cdr3_aa: CASGPTSFQETQYF
j_call: TRBJ2-5; d_call: .; cdr3_length: 15; v_call: TRBV7-6; clone_size: once; cdr3_nt: TGTGCCAGCAGCTTTACAGCAGGGTACCAAGAGACCCAGTACTTC; cdr3_aa: CASSFTAGYQETQYF
j_call: TRBJ2-3; d_call: TRBD1; cdr3_length: 15; v_call: TRBV14; clone_size: .; cdr3_nt: TGTGCCAGCAGCCCCTTGGACAGGGGACAAGATACGCAGTATTTT; cdr3_aa: CASSPLDRGQDTQYF
j_call: TRBJ2-1; d_call: TRBD2; cdr3_length: 15; v_call: TRBV6-5; clone_size: .; cdr3_nt: TGTGCCAGCAGTTACTCCCCGGGACTAAAAAATGAGCAGTTCTTC; cdr3_aa: CASSYSPGLKNEQFF
j_call: TRBJ2-2; d_call: .; cdr3_length: 12; v_call: TRBV19; clone_size: .; cdr3_nt: TGTGCCAGTAGTCCCTTCCCCGGGGAGCTGTTTTTT; cdr3_aa: CASSPFPGELFF
j_call: TRBJ2-7; d_call: TRBD2; cdr3_length: 14; v_call: TRBV7-2; clone_size: .; cdr3_nt: TGTGCCAGCAGCTTAGCGGGACTAGCGGGAGGGCAGTACTTC; cdr3_aa: CASSLAGLAGGQYF
j_call: TRBJ1-6; d_call: .; cdr3_length: 13; v_call: TRBV9; clone_size: .; cdr3_nt: TGTGCCAGCGGCGGACAGCCCCTTTCACCCCTCCACTTT; cdr3_aa: CASGGQPLSPLHF
j_call: TRBJ1-5; d_call: TRBD1; cdr3_length: 14; v_call: TRBV28; clone_size: .; cdr3_nt: TGTGCCAGCAGTCTTCCGGGACAGAGTCTGCCCCAGCATTTT; cdr3_aa: CASSLPGQSLPQHF
j_call: TRBJ1-5; d_call: .; cdr3_length: 15; v_call: TRBV2; clone_size: .; cdr3_nt: TGTGCCAGCAGTGGGGTGGGGCTAGGCAATCAGCCCCAGCATTTT; cdr3_aa: CASSGVGLGNQPQHF
j_call: TRBJ1-1; d_call: .; cdr3_length: 16; v_call: TRBV9; clone_size: .; cdr3_nt: TGTGCCAGCAGCGTAGGGCCCCAGATAACGAACACTGAAGCTTTCTTT; cdr3_aa: CASSVGPQITNTEAFF